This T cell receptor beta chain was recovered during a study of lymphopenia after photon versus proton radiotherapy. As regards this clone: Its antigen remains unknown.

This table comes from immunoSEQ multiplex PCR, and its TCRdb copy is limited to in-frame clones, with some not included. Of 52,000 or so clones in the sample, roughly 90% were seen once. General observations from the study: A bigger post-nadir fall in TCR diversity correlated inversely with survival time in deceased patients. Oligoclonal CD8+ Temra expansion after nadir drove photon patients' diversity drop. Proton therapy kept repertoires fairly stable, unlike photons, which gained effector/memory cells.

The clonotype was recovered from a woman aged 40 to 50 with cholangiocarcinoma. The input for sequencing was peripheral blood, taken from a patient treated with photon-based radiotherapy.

CDR3 residues: CASSDRAGGTDTQYF. Here the CDR3 DNA reads TGTGCCAGCAGTGACCGAGCGGGAGGGACAGATACGCAGTATTTT. The rearrangement joins TRBV6-4 to TRBJ2-3, with 10 bases lining up with TRBD2. From germline, CDR1 is MRHNA and CDR2 SNTAGT. The V segment lost 2 bases and the J segment 3 bases; nucleotides outside the gene matches: 2. The CDR3 runs to 15 residues.